These 18 T cell receptor beta chains share one sample of origin, sequenced in a study of radiation and T cells in renal cell carcinoma. Time point here: blood 2 weeks post-SBRT. Specified treatment: 15 Gy SBRT to primary tumor, nephrectomy 4 weeks later. Libraries were prepared by immunoSEQ multiplex PCR; TCRdb keeps only in-frame clonotypes and omits some of them. The table lists 100,000 to 150,000 clones, around 90% of them singletons. This specimen consisted of blood, obtained from a patient whose treatment included radiotherapy and nephrectomy. The receptors stem from a woman aged 70-85 years with renal cell carcinoma.

The chain links TRBV30 to TRBJ1-1; D is possibly TRBD1 (5 bases). CDR1 is GTSNPN and CDR2 is SVGIG in the germline V gene (reference sequence). CDR3 size: 12 residues. V lost 5 bases and J 11 bases, leaving 18 bases between the germline ends. The CDR3 protein is CAWGVRGEGAFF. The DNA of the CDR3 is TGTGCCTGGGGAGTTAGGGGCGAGGGGGCTTTCTTT.

V and J are TRBV9 and TRBJ2-2; 12 bases are a match to TRBD2. J was trimmed by 7 bases and V by 1 base; bases with no gene match: 2. CDR3 length: 15 amino acids. Germline lookup yields CDR1 SGDLS and CDR2 YYNGEE. The CDR3 spells CASSVTSGGIGELFF. The CDR3 DNA is TGTGCCAGCAGCGTAACTAGCGGGGGGATCGGGGAGCTGTTTTTT.

This chain uses TRBV2 with TRBJ1-3; no firm D call. CDR1 is SNHLY and CDR2 is FYNNEI in the germline V gene. V gave up 7 bases and J gave up 3 bases, with 19 bases separating them. The CDR3 is made up of 16 amino acids. CDR3 bases: TGTGCCAGCATCGAATTAGTGGGTCCGAATGGAAACACCATATATTTT. Translated, it gives CASIELVGPNGNTIYF.

The chain joins TRBV7-9 to TRBJ1-3; D is perhaps TRBD1 (5 bases). CDR3 length equals 16 residues. Per germline, CDR1 SEHNR and CDR2 FQNEAQ (reference sequence). Trimming took 1 base from V and 2 from J, leaving 12 bases between them. This CDR3 reads CASSLEQGGPGNTIYF. CDR3 bases: TGTGCCAGCAGCTTAGAGCAGGGTGGACCTGGAAACACCATATATTTT.

The CDR3 is CASSLHRVMYEQYF. The DNA for the CDR3 is TGTGCCAGCAGCTTGCACAGGGTAATGTACGAGCAGTACTTC. The chain is built from TRBV11-2 and TRBJ2-7; a possible D gene is TRBD1 (6 bases). Trimming removed 3 bases from V and 4 bases from J, with 13 bases in between. CDR3 length: 14 amino acids. The germline CDR1 and CDR2 sequences are SGHAT and FQNNGV.

This sequence joins TRBV7-3 and TRBJ2-1; D remains unclear. Per the germline V gene, CDR1 is SGHTA and CDR2 is FQGTGA. The CDR3 has 13 residues. Trimming took 3 bases from V and 5 from J, leaving 8 bases between them. CDR3 bases: TGTGCCAGCAGCTTTCAAGGGAACAATGAGCAGTTCTTC. As protein: CASSFQGNNEQFF.

The rearrangement links TRBV6-6 to TRBJ1-6; 7 nucleotides line up with TRBD1. The CDR3 sequence is 15 residues long. V lost 8 bases and J lost 7; bases outside the gene matches: 11. Germline CDR1 MNHNY, CDR2 SVGAGI (reference sequence). CDR3 protein: CASLKDRPSNSPLHF. The CDR3 DNA is TGTGCCAGCCTAAAGGACAGGCCCTCAAATTCACCCCTCCACTTT.

This clone was seen a single time. This sequence joins TRBV9 and TRBJ2-2, with 10 bases that match TRBD2. V gave up 0 bases and J gave up 4 bases; unmatched junction bases: 9. CDR3 length: 18 amino acids. Looked up from germline, CDR1 is SGDLS and CDR2 is YYNGEE. The CDR3 here is CASSVDPAGGPFTGELFF. The CDR3 region has the DNA TGTGCCAGCAGCGTAGATCCAGCGGGGGGGCCGTTCACCGGGGAGCTGTTTTTT. Combining the CDR3 with reference TRBV9 and TRBJ2-2 gives the whole variable domain DSGVTQTPKHLITATGQRVTLRCSPRSGDLSVYWYQQSLDQGLQFLIQYYNGEERAKGNILERFSAQQFPDLHSELNLSSLELGDSALYFCASSVDPAGGPFTGELFFGEGSRLTVL.

The rearrangement uses TRBV6-1 and TRBJ2-2; weak D call: TRBD2 (7 bases). CDR3 length: 14 residues. CDR1 is MNHNS and CDR2 is SASEGT in the germline V gene. Trimming left V 9 bases short and J 5 bases short, with 16 bases between. The CDR3 loop is CARRGGGYTGELFF. DNA of the CDR3: TGTGCCAGAAGGGGAGGGGGGTATACCGGGGAGCTGTTTTTT.

This clone has only a few counts. CDR3 nucleotides: TGTGCCAGTAGTATAGCCACGAACACTGAAGCTTTCTTT. This codes for CASSIATNTEAFF. V gene TRBV19 combines with J gene TRBJ1-1; the D is unclear. The CDR3 loop spans 13 amino acids. In germline, CDR1 is LNHDA, CDR2 SQIVND (reference sequence). Trimming stripped 1 base from V and 1 base from J, with 4 bases between.

J is TRBJ2-6 and V is TRBV19, with 7 bases matching TRBD1. Germline trimming cut 9 bases from V and 0 bases from J; bases unmatched to any gene: 2. Germline V CDR1 and CDR2: LNHDA, SQIVND (reference sequence). The CDR3 is made up of 14 amino acids. The chain's CDR3 is CASRQGSGANVLTF. In DNA form, the CDR3 reads TGTGCCAGCCGACAGGGCTCTGGGGCCAACGTCCTGACTTTC.

The gene calls are TRBV19 and TRBJ1-5; TRBD1 matches 8 bases. The CDR3 contains 13 residues. Unmatched junction bases numbered 6, after V lost 9 bases and J lost 5 bases. Germline CDR1 LNHDA, CDR2 SQIVND (reference sequence). The CDR3 sequence: CASRLQGDQPQHF. CDR3 nucleotides: TGTGCCAGCCGTTTACAGGGGGATCAGCCCCAGCATTTT.

The rearrangement uses TRBV28 and TRBJ1-5; no definite D call. This CDR3 region has 15 residues. Germline CDR1 MDHEN, CDR2 SYDVKM. Trimming stripped 3 bases from V and 0 bases from J, with 9 bases between. CDR3 DNA sequence: TGTGCCAGCAGTTTGCACGGCAGTAGCAATCAGCCCCAGCATTTT. Amino acid sequence: CASSLHGSSNQPQHF.

This chain links TRBV7-2 with TRBJ2-2; the D gene is possibly TRBD1 (6 bases). Trimming shortened V by 1 base and J by 5 bases, and 14 bases separated the two germline ends. In germline, CDR1 is SGHTA, CDR2 FQGNSA. This CDR3 is 16 amino acids long. CDR3 bases: TGTGCCAGCAGCTTAGTCGCAGGGGCAAGTACCGGGGAGCTGTTTTTT. Encoded protein: CASSLVAGASTGELFF.

This clone was found once. The chain recombines TRBV7-8 with TRBJ2-2; D is unclear. Trimming removed 0 bases from V and 4 bases from J, with 15 bases in between. Germline CDR1 and CDR2: SGHVS and FQNEAQ. The CDR3 has 17 amino acids. CDR3 region: CASSLAARSTSTGELFF. For the CDR3, the DNA is TGTGCCAGCAGCTTAGCGGCAAGATCTACATCCACCGGGGAGCTGTTTTTT.

The chain links TRBV6-5 to TRBJ2-7; 10 nucleotides line up with TRBD1. Germline V gene sequence: CDR1 MNHEY, CDR2 SVGAGI. The V segment lost 7 bases and the J segment 7 bases; nucleotides outside the gene matches: 13. The CDR3 runs 15 residues. CDR3 DNA sequence: TGTGCCAGCAAACGACAGGGGGCCGTGCAGGGGGAGCAGTACTTC. Amino acids: CASKRQGAVQGEQYF.

The chain recombines TRBV2 with TRBJ2-2, with 7 bases lining up with TRBD1. The germline V gene has CDR1 SNHLY and CDR2 FYNNEI. The CDR3 length is 14 residues. After removal of 4 bases from V and 6 bases from J, the junction contained 5 bases not matched to a gene. The DNA for the CDR3 is TGTGCCAGCAGTGTCGAAGGGGGCCCCGGGGAGCTGTTTTTT. Encoded protein: CASSVEGGPGELFF.

The V gene is TRBV7-3, the J gene TRBJ1-1; no reliable D call. The V end lost 1 base, the J end lost 5 bases, and 8 bases lay between the germline ends. CDR3 size: 13 residues. CDR1 SGHTA and CDR2 FQGTGA come from the germline V gene. The CDR3 spells CASSLRWDTEAFF. Here the CDR3 DNA reads TGTGCCAGCAGCTTAAGATGGGATACTGAAGCTTTCTTT.